The T cell receptor (beta chain) under discussion was sequenced for a study of glioma-infiltrating T cells after dendritic cell vaccination. Up to about 2 ug genomic DNA was used for TCRB CDR3 amplification. Generated by immunoSEQ multiplex PCR, the TCRdb table keeps only in-frame clones and is missing some. This sample has about 110,000 clones, with nearly 90% found just once. V was pared by 0 bases and J by 1 base, with 9 bases between. CDR1 and CDR2 (germline): MNHNY, SVGAGI (reference sequence). This CDR3 contains 15 residues. Time point noted: after dendritic cell vaccination, including at tumor progression/relapse. Fresh-frozen tumor tissue and more than two years of survival data were available for all.

The genes are TRBV6-6 and TRBJ1-1; D is unresolved. The receptor was isolated from a human donor with glioblastoma. The sample consisted of blood, taken after dendritic cell vaccination. In DNA form, the CDR3 reads TGTGCCAGCAGTTACTCCGAGACACCGAACACTGAAGCTTTCTTT. Translating it yields CASSYSETPNTEAFF.